These 12 T cell receptor beta chains share one sample of origin, sequenced in a study of T cell clonality in common variable immunodeficiency. Study results and caveats: Common variable immunodeficiency TCR beta sequences reportedly had fewer deletions and N-nucleotide insertions.

Their recognized antigens are unknown. The assay was immunoSEQ multiplex PCR, and TCRdb's table has in-frame clones only and misses some. The data list approximately 18,000 clones, none observed once; less than 8% falls to the top ten. The sequenced material came from peripheral blood mononuclear cells. The source is a human donor with common variable immunodeficiency.

This clone was observed a few times. The CDR3 end falls 3 residues outside the read, so it is completed with the germline J gene. The chain has TRBV20-1 and TRBJ2-1; 9 bases agree with TRBD2. This CDR3 spans 18 amino acids. V was clipped by 3 bases and J by 4 bases; unmatched bases: 16. CDR1 and CDR2 from the germline V gene are DFQATT and SNEGSKA (reference sequence). The chain's CDR3 is CSASLMSVRTSVYNEQFF. CDR3 bases read: TGCAGTGCTAGTCTAATGAGCGTCCGGACTAGCGTATACAATGAG.

This clone has only a few counts. The read ends 3 residues before the CDR3 terminus; that terminus is restored from the germline J gene. The genes are TRBV7-3 and TRBJ2-1; D ambiguous. V was clipped by 0 bases and J by 8 bases, with 8 bases between them. The CDR3 runs 13 residues. Germline V gene data show CDR1 as SGHTA and CDR2 as FQGTGA. CDR3 bases read: TGTGCCAGCAGCTTAACCGCGGAAGATGAG. Its translation: CASSLTAEDE. The full CDR3 protein is CASSLTAEDEQFF.

This clone was found many times. The CDR3 end is not reached by the read, which stops 3 residues before it; the germline J gene fills it in. The chain links TRBV4-1 to TRBJ2-1; D gene uncertain. The CDR3 spans 14 residues. Germline CDR1 and CDR2: MGHRA and YSYEKL. Trimming removed 0 bases at V and 8 bases at J, with 11 bases between. CDR3 DNA (partial): TGCGCCAGCAGCCAAGATGTCCCAGTCCATGAG. It translates to CASSQDVPVHE. The whole CDR3 protein is CASSQDVPVHEQFF.

In its sample, this clone was seen many times. Read sequence stops 3 residues before the CDR3 end, and the germline J gene provides the missing end. The rearrangement links TRBV12-3 or TRBV12-4 to TRBJ2-5, with a possible D match to TRBD2 (5 bases). CDR3 size: 13 residues. Trimming stripped 5 bases from V and 3 bases from J, with 10 bases between. The CDR3 here is CASSLRGKETQYF. The CDR3 DNA, read in part, is TGTGCCAGCAGTCTTCGGGGAAAAGAGACC.

Remarks on this clone: The CDR3 end falls 3 residues outside the read, so it is completed with the germline J gene. This sequence joins TRBV19 and TRBJ2-1; TRBD2 is a possible D gene (6 bases). Germline V gene sequence: CDR1 LNHDA, CDR2 SQIVND (reference sequence). V was shortened by 8 bases and J by 9 bases, with 17 bases between the two germline ends. There are 13 residues in the CDR3. The part of the CDR3 DNA that was read is TGTGCCAGTTCGGGGAGTGGGCGGGGTGAG. Its translation is CASSGSGRGE. The whole CDR3 protein reads CASSGSGRGEQFF.

This clone came up a few times. Read sequence stops 3 residues before the CDR3 end, and the germline J gene provides the missing end. This chain uses TRBV5-4 with TRBJ2-7; TRBD2 matches at 8 bases. With V trimmed by 9 bases and J by 0 bases, 2 bases remained unmatched. There are 12 residues in the CDR3. Germline CDR1 is SGHNT and CDR2 is YYREEE (reference sequence). The DNA read from the CDR3 is TGTGCCACGACTAGCGACTCCTACGAG. This encodes CATTSDSYE. The complete CDR3 sequence is CATTSDSYEQYF.

This clone was observed a few times. The observed sequence ends 3 residues before the CDR3 terminus, with the missing tail filled in from the germline J gene. The chain is built from TRBV7-2 and TRBJ1-1, with 8 bases lining up with TRBD1. The CDR3 has 17 amino acids. CDR1 and CDR2 from the germline V gene are SGHTA and FQGNSA. V gave up 0 bases and J gave up 1 base; unmatched junction bases: 7. The CDR3 spells CASSLAEIGQGNTEAFF. The sequenced part of the CDR3 DNA is TGTGCCAGCAGCTTAGCGGAGATTGGACAGGGGAACACTGAA.

The table lists this clone with many counts. The CDR3 end falls 3 residues outside the read, so it is completed with the germline J gene. This chain connects TRBV7-6 to TRBJ2-5, with 12 bases lining up with TRBD2. Per germline, CDR1 SGHVS and CDR2 FNYEAQ. J gave up 4 bases and V 1 base, and 1 base lay outside the gene matches. The CDR3 covers 15 residues. The CDR3 sequence is CASSLETSGGETQYF. The sequenced CDR3 bases are TGTGCCAGCAGCTTAGAGACTAGCGGGGGAGAGACC.

This clone was recorded many times. Coverage ceases 3 residues before the CDR3 finishes, and the germline J gene fills in the end. The V gene is TRBV6-1, the J gene TRBJ2-5; 8 bases are a match to TRBD2. Germline V gives CDR1 MNHNS, CDR2 SASEGT. This CDR3 is 17 amino acids long. Trimming at V came to 0 bases and at J to 2 bases, leaving 8 bases not matched to a gene. The sequenced part of the CDR3 DNA is TGTGCCAGCAGTGAAGCGCCGGGGGGGGTGGATCAAGAGACC. This codes for CASSEAPGGVDQET. The full CDR3 protein reads CASSEAPGGVDQETQYF.

About this clone: The CDR3 end lies 3 residues beyond the end of the read and is filled in from the germline J gene. V is TRBV6-2 or TRBV6-3 and J is TRBJ1-1; no definite D call. Germline loops: CDR1 MNHEY, CDR2 SVGEGT. This CDR3 spans 14 amino acids. Trimming stripped 7 bases from V and 1 base from J, with 13 bases between. The CDR3 DNA, read in part, is TGTGCCAGCAATAACCGGTTACGGAACACTGAA. Encoded protein: CASNNRLRNTE. The whole CDR3 protein reads CASNNRLRNTEAFF.

This clone rates as medium-sized. The read ends 3 residues shy of where the CDR3 ends; the end is completed using the germline J gene. The V gene is TRBV5-1, the J gene TRBJ2-1; maybe TRBD1 (5 bases). Germline V gene sequence: CDR1 SGHRS, CDR2 YFSETQ. V gave up 1 base and J gave up 7 bases, with 15 bases separating them. This CDR3 has 15 residues. Partial CDR3 DNA: TGCGCCAGCAGCTTGTTTCGGCAAGGGGTTAATGAG. As protein: CASSLFRQGVNE. The whole CDR3 region reads CASSLFRQGVNEQFF.

Notes on this clone: The read terminates 3 residues before the CDR3 end, so the remaining end is supplied by the germline J gene. V usage is TRBV30 and J usage is TRBJ1-1; D perhaps matches TRBD1 (5 bases). This CDR3 spans 14 amino acids. Trimming took off 4 bases at V and 4 bases at J, with 16 bases between the two ends. Germline V gene sequence: CDR1 GTSNPN, CDR2 SVGIG (reference sequence). This CDR3 is CAWMRGGWGTEAFF. The sequenced part of the CDR3 DNA is TGTGCCTGGATGAGGGGAGGCTGGGGCACTGAA.